This T cell receptor beta chain was sequenced for a study of blood T cell repertoires in COVID-19. This clone was picked up one time. Original data processing: Estimation of nucleated cell counts was performed using reference gene primer amplification. Repertoires were generated with immunoSEQ multiplex PCR, while TCRdb's copy carries only in-frame clones and drops some. The V and J calls and clone size come from that table; D and trimming were worked out from the DNA. Here the sample spans approximately 120,000 clones, roughly 82% being singletons. The trim removed 4 bases at V and 8 bases at J, leaving 12 bases unmatched. This CDR3 has 16 amino acids. The germline CDR1 and CDR2 sequences are SGDLS and YYNGEE.

The receptor's source is a human donor in a cohort sampled during active COVID-19. V usage is TRBV9 and J usage is TRBJ2-1, with 10 positions matching TRBD2. The sample was peripheral blood. The CDR3 protein is CASSQPSTSGIDEQFF. The CDR3, as DNA: TGTGCCAGCAGCCAACCCAGCACTAGCGGGATCGATGAGCAGTTCTTC.